These 32 T cell receptor beta chains were all obtained from the same sample, sequenced in a study of blood T cell repertoires in COVID-19. TCRdb's table, derived via immunoSEQ multiplex PCR, lists solely in-frame clones and lacks some. The sample records about 240,000 clones, over 80% being singletons. The sample comprised peripheral blood. The receptors shown here come from a young man who had recovered from COVID-19.

This clone was observed at least ten times. The rearrangement uses TRBV4-1 and TRBJ1-5, with D uncertain. The germline V gene has CDR1 MGHRA and CDR2 YSYEKL. V was trimmed by 0 bases and J by 3 bases, leaving 6 bases between them. The CDR3 runs to 14 residues. The CDR3 coding sequence is TGCGCCAGCAGCCAAGAACGCGCCAATCAGCCCCAGCATTTT. This encodes CASSQERANQPQHF.

The rearrangement uses TRBV11-2 and TRBJ2-7; D might be TRBD1 (6 bases). With 3 bases removed from V and 4 bases from J, the gap between germline ends came to 13 bases. This CDR3 has 14 residues. Germline V lookup: CDR1 SGHAT, CDR2 FQNNGV. CDR3 sequence reads: CASSLERGWYEQYV. For the CDR3, the DNA is TGTGCCAGCAGCTTGGAGAGGGGGTGGTACGAGCAGTACGTC.

The chain is built from TRBV5-4 and TRBJ2-7, with D hard to call. Trimming pared 3 bases from V and 2 bases from J, leaving 9 bases between. Germline values: CDR1 SGHNT, CDR2 YYREEE (reference sequence). This CDR3 contains 13 residues. The CDR3: CASSSASAYEQYF. The CDR3 nucleotides read TGTGCCAGCAGCTCCGCCTCGGCCTACGAGCAGTACTTC.

The count of this clone is one. This chain joins TRBV5-8 and TRBJ1-6, with D possibly matching TRBD1 (6 bases). Germline V gene sequence: CDR1 SGHTS, CDR2 YDEGEE. V was clipped by 2 bases and J by 7 bases, with 19 bases between them. CDR3 size: 17 residues. The CDR3: CASSFPEQGIRNSPLHF. In DNA form, the CDR3 reads TGTGCCAGCAGCTTCCCAGAACAGGGTATAAGGAATTCACCCCTCCACTTT.

The CDR3 DNA reads TGTGCCAGCAGTGACCCCTTCGGACAGTCTTCAGATACGCAGTATTTT. This codes for CASSDPFGQSSDTQYF. V is TRBV2 and J is TRBJ2-3, with D possibly being TRBD1 (6 bases). The V gene's germline CDR1 is SNHLY and CDR2 FYNNEI. Deletions cut 3 bases from V and 4 bases from J, with 17 bases between. The CDR3 runs 16 residues.

The chain joins TRBV5-1 to TRBJ2-3, with TRBD2 as a possible D gene (6 bases). V was clipped by 0 bases and J by 5 bases, with 19 bases between them. Germline CDR1 reads SGHRS; CDR2 reads YFSETQ. The length of the CDR3 is 17 residues. CDR3 nucleotides: TGCGCCAGCAGCTTGGTCCAGGTTGGCGCGGGGCTAGATACGCAGTATTTT. It encodes CASSLVQVGAGLDTQYF.

V gene TRBV29-1 combines with J gene TRBJ2-1; no clear D gene. The ends were cut back, 5 bases at V and 0 bases at J, with 8 bases in the middle. The V gene's germline CDR1 is SQVTM and CDR2 ANQGSEA. CDR3 size: 13 residues. The CDR3 DNA follows: TGCAGCGTTATCTTGTTCTCCTACAATGAGCAGTTCTTC. Translating gives CSVILFSYNEQFF.

The gene calls are TRBV10-3 and TRBJ1-4, with D hard to call. CDR1 and CDR2 (germline): ENHRY, SYGVKD. CDR3 length: 16 residues. V lost 2 bases to trimming and J lost 8 bases, with 18 bases between them. CDR3 DNA sequence: TGTGCCATCAGTGAGGAGACTAACGGAGGGAACGAAAAACTGTTTTTT. It codes for CAISEETNGGNEKLFF.

The chain combines TRBV6-1 with TRBJ1-2, with TRBD1 matching over 10 bases. This CDR3 contains 15 residues. The germline V gene encodes CDR1 MNHNS and CDR2 SASEGT. The V gene end was trimmed by 0 bases and the J gene end by 5 bases; junction bases not matched to a gene: 3. CDR3 DNA sequence: TGTGCCAGCAGTGAAGCCCGACAGGGGGCGTATGGCTACACCTTC. Protein sequence: CASSEARQGAYGYTF.

The gene calls are TRBV2 and TRBJ2-5; 10 bases align to TRBD2. CDR3 length: 14 residues. V lost 4 bases to trimming and J lost 2 bases; unmatched junction nucleotides: 1. Per germline, CDR1 SNHLY and CDR2 FYNNEI. DNA for the CDR3: TGTGCCAGCAGTGGGACTAGCGGACAAGAGACCCAGTACTTC. Protein sequence: CASSGTSGQETQYF.

This chain uses TRBV6-4 with TRBJ2-2; D gene unclear. This CDR3 is 14 amino acids long. V was trimmed by 4 bases and J by 5 bases, leaving 11 bases between them. The germline V gene has CDR1 MRHNA and CDR2 SNTAGT. CDR3 sequence reads: CASSVAPETGELFF. DNA for the CDR3: TGTGCCAGCAGTGTCGCTCCTGAGACCGGGGAGCTGTTTTTT.

The genes are TRBV3-1 (or the pseudogene TRBV3-2) and TRBJ1-4; D ambiguous. Trimming cost V 4 bases and J 10 bases, with 13 bases left between them. CDR1 is LGHDT and CDR2 is YNNKEL in the germline V gene (reference sequence). The CDR3 runs 13 residues. The CDR3 DNA reads as TGTGCCAGCAGCCTCCAGGCGTCCGGAAAACTGTTTTTT. This translates into CASSLQASGKLFF.

The chain carries TRBV27 and TRBJ1-2, with D possibly being TRBD1 (6 bases). The CDR3 extends over 14 amino acids. Germline loops: CDR1 MNHEY, CDR2 SMNVEV (reference sequence). The ends were cut back, 5 bases at V and 8 bases at J, with 18 bases in the middle. This CDR3 reads CASSPGQYREGYTF. In DNA form, the CDR3 reads TGTGCCAGCAGTCCCGGACAGTACAGGGAGGGCTACACCTTC.

This sequence joins TRBV7-8 and TRBJ2-1, with 8 bases matching TRBD1. Germline CDR1 reads SGHVS; CDR2 reads FQNEAQ. J gave up 4 bases and V 5 bases, and 7 bases lay outside the gene matches. The CDR3 is made up of 15 amino acids. CDR3: CASSPKGQDYNEQFF. CDR3 bases: TGTGCCAGCAGCCCAAAGGGACAGGATTACAATGAGCAGTTCTTC.

This clone was detected once. The chain employs TRBV5-1 and TRBJ1-4; a possible D gene is TRBD1 (5 bases). The CDR3 is made up of 12 amino acids. V was pared by 1 base and J by 12 bases, with 10 bases between. The germline gives CDR1 SGHRS, CDR2 YFSETQ. The CDR3 region is CASSLSGQELFF. The CDR3 DNA sequence: TGCGCCAGCAGCTTGAGTGGACAAGAACTGTTTTTT.

This chain uses TRBV10-1 with TRBJ2-5; TRBD2 matches at 11 bases. The CDR3 spans 15 residues. V was pared by 6 bases and J by 3 bases, with 6 bases of the junction left unmatched. Germline V gives CDR1 WNHNN, CDR2 SYGVQD (reference sequence). The CDR3 sequence is CASSAGTSGKETQYF. CDR3 in DNA: TGCGCCAGCAGCGCCGGGACTAGCGGAAAAGAGACCCAGTACTTC.

V is TRBV19 and J is TRBJ1-2, with a weak D call TRBD1 (5 bases). Germline V lookup: CDR1 LNHDA, CDR2 SQIVND (reference sequence). The CDR3 loop spans 12 amino acids. V dropped 10 bases and J dropped 3 bases, with 12 bases sitting between them. The CDR3 bases are TGTGCCACTCAAAGGGGTGACTATGGCTACACCTTC. Translation: CATQRGDYGYTF. The whole variable domain, remainder taken from reference TRBV19 and TRBJ1-2, is DGGITQSPKYLFRKEGQNVTLSCEQNLNHDAMYWYRQDPGQGLRLIYYSQIVNDFQKGDIAEGYSVSREKKESFPLTVTSAQKNPTAFYLCATQRGDYGYTFGSGTRLTVV.

This chain uses TRBV27 with TRBJ2-1, with TRBD2 identical over 8 bases. This CDR3 is built from 15 residues. CDR1 is MNHEY and CDR2 is SMNVEV in the germline V gene (reference sequence). V lost 0 bases, J lost 8 bases, and 6 bases stayed unmatched. The DNA of the CDR3 is TGTGCCAGCAGTTTATCAGCGGGGGCGCCGGATGAGCAGTTCTTC. Amino acid sequence: CASSLSAGAPDEQFF.

V and J are TRBV7-9 and TRBJ1-2; D might be TRBD1 (6 bases). Looked up from germline, CDR1 is SEHNR and CDR2 is FQNEAQ (reference sequence). Between the trimmed V and J ends, which lost 5 bases and 8 bases, there was a span of 18 bases. CDR3 length: 14 residues. This CDR3 is CASSLGENREGYTF. The DNA of the CDR3 is TGTGCCAGCAGCCTAGGGGAAAACAGGGAAGGCTACACCTTC.

The chain is built from TRBV7-2 and TRBJ2-5; TRBD2 matches at 11 bases. V dropped 5 bases and J dropped 4; count of bases not matched to a gene: 9. The CDR3 length is 16 residues. CDR1 SGHTA and CDR2 FQGNSA come from the germline V gene. DNA for the CDR3: TGTGCCAGCAGCAAACTTCGCGGGACTAGCGGAGAGACCCAGTACTTC. It translates to CASSKLRGTSGETQYF.

V usage is TRBV7-9 and J usage is TRBJ2-2; D gene ambiguous. The CDR3 is 13 residues long. The V gene's germline CDR1 is SEHNR and CDR2 FQNEAQ (reference sequence). Trimming removed 6 bases from V and 7 bases from J, with 12 bases in between. CDR3 nucleotide sequence: TGTGCCAGCAGAGAGACCGCAGGCGGGGAGCTGTTTTTT. Translation gives CASRETAGGELFF.

The chain couples TRBV4-1 to TRBJ1-2; D remains unclear. Trimming shortened V by 1 base and J by 5 bases, and 17 bases separated the two germline ends. The CDR3 contains 16 residues. Germline values: CDR1 MGHRA, CDR2 YSYEKL. CDR3 nucleotides: TGCGCCAGCAGCCAAGTAGGAACAGACAATCTTTATGGCTACACCTTC. Translated, it gives CASSQVGTDNLYGYTF.

The gene calls are TRBV6-1 and TRBJ1-1; D may be TRBD1 (6 bases). The CDR3 totals 13 residues. V lost 3 bases and J 11 bases, leaving 16 bases between the germline ends. Germline V gene sequence: CDR1 MNHNS, CDR2 SASEGT. The CDR3 loop reads CASSEGAVGTAFF. The CDR3 nucleotides read TGTGCCAGCAGTGAGGGGGCGGTAGGTACGGCTTTCTTT.

The chain links TRBV7-6 to TRBJ2-1; 14 bases fit TRBD2. This CDR3 has 15 residues. CDR1 SGHVS and CDR2 FNYEAQ come from the germline V gene. The V gene end was trimmed by 5 bases and the J gene end by 8 bases; junction bases not matched to a gene: 5. CDR3 in amino acids: CASSRLAGGIDEQFF. The DNA for the CDR3 is TGTGCCAGCAGCCGACTAGCGGGGGGGATCGATGAGCAGTTCTTC.

The V and J genes are TRBV29-1 and TRBJ2-2; D is perhaps TRBD2 (5 bases). CDR1 SQVTM and CDR2 ANQGSEA come from the germline V gene. CDR3 length equals 14 residues. V was clipped by 7 bases and J by 0 bases, with 12 bases between them. The CDR3, as DNA: TGCAGCGCCTTTCGGGGTTCGAACACCGGGGAGCTGTTTTTT. Protein: CSAFRGSNTGELFF.

Concerning this clone: Other DNA variants within this sample encode the same CDR3. The V and J genes are TRBV12-3 or TRBV12-4 and TRBJ1-2, with TRBD1 matching 8 bases. V was clipped by 5 bases and J by 3 bases; unmatched bases: 2. The CDR3 has 13 amino acids. CDR3 DNA: TGTGCCAGCAGTCCGGGACAGGACTATGGCTACACCTTC. Its translation: CASSPGQDYGYTF.

The rearrangement joins TRBV3-1 (or the pseudogene TRBV3-2) to TRBJ1-1; D remains unclear. The CDR3 runs 15 residues. CDR1 is LGHDT and CDR2 is YNNKEL in the germline V gene (reference sequence). The germline V and J ends were trimmed by 0 bases and 1 base, with 9 bases remaining between them. CDR3: CASSQDWAANTEAFF. CDR3 coding DNA: TGTGCCAGCAGCCAAGATTGGGCAGCGAACACTGAAGCTTTCTTT.

The chain couples TRBV7-9 to TRBJ1-5, with 7 positions matching TRBD1. The junction had 10 bases not matched to a gene; V was cut back by 4 bases and J by 4 bases. Germline V CDR1 and CDR2: SEHNR, FQNEAQ (reference sequence). CDR3 length: 16 residues. CDR3 residues: CASSSWTGDLNQPQHF. Written as DNA, the CDR3 is TGTGCCAGCAGCTCCTGGACAGGAGACCTTAATCAGCCCCAGCATTTT.

The CDR3 spells CASTHSGANTEAFF. CDR3 bases: TGTGCCAGCACCCATTCTGGAGCAAACACTGAAGCTTTCTTT. V and J are TRBV2 and TRBJ1-1; D is ambiguous. The V gene's germline CDR1 is SNHLY and CDR2 FYNNEI. The V end was cut by 7 bases, the J end by 2 bases, with 14 bases between. This CDR3 has 14 residues.

This clone has more than one count but fewer than ten. The CDR3 DNA is TGTGCCAGTAGTATGGACAGCCCATTCTCTGGAAACACCATATATTTT. Amino acid sequence: CASSMDSPFSGNTIYF. The rearrangement uses TRBV19 and TRBJ1-3, with D possibly matching TRBD1 (6 bases). V dropped 3 bases and J dropped 0 bases, with 12 bases sitting between them. CDR1 LNHDA and CDR2 SQIVND come from the germline V gene (reference sequence). The CDR3 has 16 residues.

J is TRBJ1-1 and V is TRBV6-1; TRBD1 matches 7 bases. V was clipped by 2 bases and J by 7 bases; unmatched bases: 7. This CDR3 comprises 14 residues. Germline V gene lookup returns CDR1 MNHNS and CDR2 SASEGT. The CDR3 DNA follows: TGTGCCAGCAGTGAACTGGACAGGATGAGTGAAGCTTTCTTT. Residues: CASSELDRMSEAFF.

This clone occurred once. V gene TRBV6-5 combines with J gene TRBJ1-1, with a possible D match to TRBD1 (6 bases). The V gene's germline CDR1 is MNHEY and CDR2 SVGAGI. This CDR3 comprises 14 residues. V shed 7 bases and J shed 6 bases, with 18 bases lying between them. The CDR3 region has the DNA TGTGCCAGCACCCATCACGACAGGCCACCTGAAGCTTTCTTT. Translation: CASTHHDRPPEAFF.